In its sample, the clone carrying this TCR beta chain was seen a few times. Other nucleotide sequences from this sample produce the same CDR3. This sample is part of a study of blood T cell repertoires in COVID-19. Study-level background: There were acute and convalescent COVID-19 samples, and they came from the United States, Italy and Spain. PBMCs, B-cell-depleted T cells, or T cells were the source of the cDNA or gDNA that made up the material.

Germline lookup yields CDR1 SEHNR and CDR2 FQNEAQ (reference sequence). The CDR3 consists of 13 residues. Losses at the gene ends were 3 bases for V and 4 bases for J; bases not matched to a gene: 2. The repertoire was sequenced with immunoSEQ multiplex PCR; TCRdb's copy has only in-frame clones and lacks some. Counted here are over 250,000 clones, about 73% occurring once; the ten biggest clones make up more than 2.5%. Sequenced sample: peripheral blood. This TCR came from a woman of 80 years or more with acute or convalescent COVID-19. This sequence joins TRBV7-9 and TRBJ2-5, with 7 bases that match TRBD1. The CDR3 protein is CASSFSGGETQYF. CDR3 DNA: TGTGCCAGCAGCTTTTCAGGGGGAGAGACCCAGTACTTC.